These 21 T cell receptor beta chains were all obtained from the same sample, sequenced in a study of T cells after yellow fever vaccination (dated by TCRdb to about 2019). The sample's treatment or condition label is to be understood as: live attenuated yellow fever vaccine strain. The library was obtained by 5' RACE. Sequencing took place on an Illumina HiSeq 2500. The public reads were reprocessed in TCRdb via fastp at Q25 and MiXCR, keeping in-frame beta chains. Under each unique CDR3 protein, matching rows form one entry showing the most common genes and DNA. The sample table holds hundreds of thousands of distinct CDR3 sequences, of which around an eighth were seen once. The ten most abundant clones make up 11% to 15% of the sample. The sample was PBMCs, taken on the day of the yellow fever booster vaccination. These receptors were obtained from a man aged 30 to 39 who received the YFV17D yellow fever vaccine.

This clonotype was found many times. The CDR3 nucleotides read TGTGCCAGCAGTGACAGGGGAGAGACCCAGTACTTC. Its protein product is CASSDRGETQYF. J is TRBJ2-5 and V is TRBV12-3 or TRBV12-4; 8 bases are a match to TRBD1. Trimming cost V 5 bases and J 4 bases; bases outside gene matches: 0. The CDR3 is made up of 12 amino acids.

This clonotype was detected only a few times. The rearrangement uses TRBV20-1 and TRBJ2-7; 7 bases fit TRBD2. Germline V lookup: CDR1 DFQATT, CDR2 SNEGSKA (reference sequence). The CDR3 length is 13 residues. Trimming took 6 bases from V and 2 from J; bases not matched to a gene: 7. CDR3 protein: CSARGESTYEQYF. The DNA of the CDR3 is TGCAGTGCACGGGGGGAGTCCACCTACGAGCAGTACTTC.

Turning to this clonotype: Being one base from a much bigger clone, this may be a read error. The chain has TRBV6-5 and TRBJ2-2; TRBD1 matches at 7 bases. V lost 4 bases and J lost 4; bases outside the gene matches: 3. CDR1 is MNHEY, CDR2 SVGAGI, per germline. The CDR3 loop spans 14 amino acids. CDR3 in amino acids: CASSSTGATGELFF. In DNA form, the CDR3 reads TGTGCCAGCAGTTCCACAGGGGCCACCGGGGAGCTGTTTTTT.

The CDR3 reads CSAREETPSEQFF. The CDR3 bases are TGCAGTGCTAGAGAGGAAACCCCTAGTGAGCAGTTCTTC. The chain has TRBV20-1 and TRBJ2-1; D is unclear. Germline CDR1 reads DFQATT; CDR2 reads SNEGSKA (reference sequence). Trimming stripped 0 bases from V and 9 bases from J, with 12 bases between. The length of the CDR3 is 13 residues.

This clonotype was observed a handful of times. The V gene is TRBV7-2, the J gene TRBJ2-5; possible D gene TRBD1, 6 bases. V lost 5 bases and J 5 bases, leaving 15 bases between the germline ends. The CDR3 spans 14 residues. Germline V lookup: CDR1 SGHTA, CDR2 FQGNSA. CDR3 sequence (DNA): TGTGCCAGCAGCGCCCACAGGGCTGGGGAGACCCAGTACTTC. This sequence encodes CASSAHRAGETQYF.

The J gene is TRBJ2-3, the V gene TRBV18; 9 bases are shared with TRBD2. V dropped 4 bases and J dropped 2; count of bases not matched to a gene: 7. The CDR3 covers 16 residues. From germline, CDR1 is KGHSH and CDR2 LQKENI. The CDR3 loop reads CASSRTGLAITDTQYF. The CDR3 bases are TGTGCCAGCTCACGGACGGGACTAGCTATCACAGATACGCAGTATTTT.

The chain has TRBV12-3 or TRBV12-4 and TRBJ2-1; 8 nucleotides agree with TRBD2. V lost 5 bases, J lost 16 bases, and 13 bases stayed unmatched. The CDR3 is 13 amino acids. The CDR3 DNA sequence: TGTGCCAGCAGTCTAGAGCCGGGAGGGCCTCTTTTCTTC. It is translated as CASSLEPGGPLFF.

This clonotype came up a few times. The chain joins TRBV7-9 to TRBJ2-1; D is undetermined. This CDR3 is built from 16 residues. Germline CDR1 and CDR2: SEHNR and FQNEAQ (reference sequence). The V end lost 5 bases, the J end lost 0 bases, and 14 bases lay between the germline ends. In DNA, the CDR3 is TGTGCCAGCAGCCCAGAAACATCGAGCTCCTACAATGAGCAGTTCTTC. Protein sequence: CASSPETSSSYNEQFF.

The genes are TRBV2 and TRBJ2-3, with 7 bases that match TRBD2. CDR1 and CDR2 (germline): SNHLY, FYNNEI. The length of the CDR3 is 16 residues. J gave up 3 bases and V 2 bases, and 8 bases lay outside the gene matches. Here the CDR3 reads CASSENPAGVTDTQYF. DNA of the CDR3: TGTGCCAGCAGTGAAAATCCGGCGGGAGTAACAGATACGCAGTATTTT. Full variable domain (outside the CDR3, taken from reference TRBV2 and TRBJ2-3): EPEVTQTPSHQVTQMGQEVILRCVPISNHLYFYWYRQILGQKVEFLVSFYNNEISEKSEIFDDQFSVERPDGSNFTLKIRSTKLEDSAMYFCASSENPAGVTDTQYFGPGTRLTVL.

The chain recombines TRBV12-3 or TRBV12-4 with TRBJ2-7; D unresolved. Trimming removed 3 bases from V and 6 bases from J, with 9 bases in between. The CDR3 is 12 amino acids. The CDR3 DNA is TGTGCCAGCAGTTTGATAGTCGCCGAGCAGTACTTC. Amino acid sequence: CASSLIVAEQYF.

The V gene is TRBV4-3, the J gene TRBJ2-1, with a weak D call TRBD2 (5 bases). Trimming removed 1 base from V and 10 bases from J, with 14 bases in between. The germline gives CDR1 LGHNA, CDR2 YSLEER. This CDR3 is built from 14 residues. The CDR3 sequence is CASSQVAGVLEQFF. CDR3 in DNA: TGCGCCAGCAGCCAAGTAGCCGGGGTGCTAGAGCAGTTCTTC.

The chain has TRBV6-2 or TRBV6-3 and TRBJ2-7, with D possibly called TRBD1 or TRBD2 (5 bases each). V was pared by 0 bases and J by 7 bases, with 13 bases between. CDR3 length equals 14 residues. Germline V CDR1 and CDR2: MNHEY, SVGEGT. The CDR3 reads CASSYSRGSGEQYF. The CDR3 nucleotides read TGTGCCAGCAGTTACTCGAGGGGTTCCGGGGAGCAGTACTTC.

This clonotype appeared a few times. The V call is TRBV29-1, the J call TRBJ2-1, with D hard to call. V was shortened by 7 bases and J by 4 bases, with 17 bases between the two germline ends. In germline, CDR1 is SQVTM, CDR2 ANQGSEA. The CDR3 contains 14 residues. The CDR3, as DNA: TGCAGCGCTCTAATAGGTCCTGGGTACAATGAGCAGTTCTTC. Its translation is CSALIGPGYNEQFF.

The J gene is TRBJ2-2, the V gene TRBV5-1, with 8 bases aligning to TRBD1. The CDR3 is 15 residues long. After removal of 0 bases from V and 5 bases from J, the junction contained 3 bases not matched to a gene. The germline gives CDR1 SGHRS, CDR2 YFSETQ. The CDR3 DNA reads TGCGCCAGCAGCTTGGCCGGGGACAGGACCGGGGAGCTGTTTTTT. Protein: CASSLAGDRTGELFF.

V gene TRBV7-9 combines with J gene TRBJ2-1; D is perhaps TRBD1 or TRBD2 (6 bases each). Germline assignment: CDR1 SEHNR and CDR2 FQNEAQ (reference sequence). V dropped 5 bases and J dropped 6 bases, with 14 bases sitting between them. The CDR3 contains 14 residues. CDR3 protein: CASSRGRFCNEQFF. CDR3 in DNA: TGTGCCAGCAGCCGGGGGCGCTTCTGCAATGAGCAGTTCTTC.

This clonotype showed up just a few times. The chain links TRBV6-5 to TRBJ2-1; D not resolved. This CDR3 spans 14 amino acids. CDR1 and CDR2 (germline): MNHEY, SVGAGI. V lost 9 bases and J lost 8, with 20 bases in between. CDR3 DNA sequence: TGTGCCAGGGCCGCAGTGTGGGCTGGGGATGAGCAGTTCTTC. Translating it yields CARAAVWAGDEQFF.

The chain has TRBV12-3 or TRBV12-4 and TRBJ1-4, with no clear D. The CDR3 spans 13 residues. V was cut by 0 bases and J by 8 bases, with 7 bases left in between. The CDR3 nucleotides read TGTGCCAGCAGTTTAGCAGGGTCGGAAAAACTGTTTTTT. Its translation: CASSLAGSEKLFF.

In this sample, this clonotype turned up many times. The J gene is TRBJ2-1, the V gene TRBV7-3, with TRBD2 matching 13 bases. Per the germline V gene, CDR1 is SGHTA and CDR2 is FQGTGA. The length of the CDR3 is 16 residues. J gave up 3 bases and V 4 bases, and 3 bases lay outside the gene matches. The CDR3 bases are TGTGCCAGCAGCTCCGGGACTAGCGGGGACTACAATGAGCAGTTCTTC. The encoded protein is CASSSGTSGDYNEQFF.

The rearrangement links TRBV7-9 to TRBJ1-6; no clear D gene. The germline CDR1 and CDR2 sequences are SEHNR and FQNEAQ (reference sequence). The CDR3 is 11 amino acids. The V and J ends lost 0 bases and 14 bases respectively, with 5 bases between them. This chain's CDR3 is CASSLADTLHF. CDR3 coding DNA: TGTGCCAGCAGCTTAGCCGACACCCTCCACTTT. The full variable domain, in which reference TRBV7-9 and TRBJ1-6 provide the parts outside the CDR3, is DTGVSQNPRHKITKRGQNVTFRCDPISEHNRLYWYRQTLGQGPEFLTYFQNEAQLEKSRLLSDRFSAERPKGSFSTLEIQRTEQGDSAMYLCASSLADTLHFGNGTRLTVT.

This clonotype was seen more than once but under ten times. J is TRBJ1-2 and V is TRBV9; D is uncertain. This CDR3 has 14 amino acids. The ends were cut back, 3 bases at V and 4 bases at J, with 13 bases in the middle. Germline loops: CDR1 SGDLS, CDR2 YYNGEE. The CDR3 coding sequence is TGTGCCAGCAGCGCAGATCTGCTAGGCTATGGCTACACCTTC. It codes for CASSADLLGYGYTF.

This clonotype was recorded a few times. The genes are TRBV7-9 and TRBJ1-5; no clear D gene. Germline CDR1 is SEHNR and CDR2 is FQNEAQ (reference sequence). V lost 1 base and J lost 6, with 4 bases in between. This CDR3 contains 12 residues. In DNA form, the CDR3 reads TGTGCCAGCAGCTTAGATCTTCAGCCCCAGCATTTT. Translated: CASSLDLQPQHF.